This T cell receptor (beta chain) was captured in a study of T cell responses to AZD1222 COVID-19 vaccine. Repertoires were generated with immunoSEQ multiplex PCR, while TCRdb's copy carries only in-frame clones and drops some. The sample has 80,000 to 100,000 clones, approximately 92% seen once; the top ten hold under 3%. Germline assignment: CDR1 LNHDA and CDR2 SQIVND (reference sequence). The V gene lost 0 bases and the J gene lost 0 bases, with 21 bases spanning the gap. This CDR3 region has 21 residues. The sequencing used peripheral blood, collected 28 days after the second AZD1222 dose. This clonotype was sampled from an adult who received the AZD1222 COVID-19 vaccine. V usage is TRBV19 and J usage is TRBJ1-6, with D possibly TRBD1 on 5 matching bases. In nucleotides, the CDR3 is TGTGCCAGTAGTATAGACCCCCCGGGCAGGGCGCTGAGCTCCTATAATTCACCCCTCCACTTT. It translates to CASSIDPPGRALSSYNSPLHF.